This T cell receptor beta chain was captured by sequencing in a study of T-cell reconstitution after alpha-beta-depleted transplantation in children. Study conclusions and caveats: Hyperexpanded clones declined; after one year, newly produced T cells mostly supplied diversity. Reportedly, only several hundred clones from non-depleted graft cells drove alpha-beta T-cell counts at about two months. Some patients' high day-60 TCRbeta diversity was attributed to recipient cells surviving conditioning.

A note on this clonotype: Its specificity is not known.

Unique molecular identifiers were incorporated during preparation of the TCRbeta library. TCRdb recomputed calls from the PCR reads with MiXCR, one row per CDR3 protein. The top ten clones hold less than 25% of a sample with 130,000 or so distinct CDR3 sequences, around 9.8% of them seen once. The origin of this receptor is a girl less than two years old who had a stem cell transplant for combined immunodeficiency, so the T cells may come from the graft donor. The sequencing here drew on PBMCs, mostly from graft donor cells, taken 180 days after TCRalphabeta/CD19-depleted stem cell transplant.

CDR3 protein: CASSDGPIDYTF. As DNA, the CDR3 is TGTGCCAGCAGTGACGGACCTATAGACTACACCTTC. The chain joins TRBV25-1 to TRBJ1-2; D is ambiguous. Between the trimmed V and J ends, which lost 3 bases and 10 bases, there was a span of 12 bases. The CDR3 loop spans 12 amino acids. Germline V gene sequence: CDR1 MGHDK, CDR2 SYGVNS.